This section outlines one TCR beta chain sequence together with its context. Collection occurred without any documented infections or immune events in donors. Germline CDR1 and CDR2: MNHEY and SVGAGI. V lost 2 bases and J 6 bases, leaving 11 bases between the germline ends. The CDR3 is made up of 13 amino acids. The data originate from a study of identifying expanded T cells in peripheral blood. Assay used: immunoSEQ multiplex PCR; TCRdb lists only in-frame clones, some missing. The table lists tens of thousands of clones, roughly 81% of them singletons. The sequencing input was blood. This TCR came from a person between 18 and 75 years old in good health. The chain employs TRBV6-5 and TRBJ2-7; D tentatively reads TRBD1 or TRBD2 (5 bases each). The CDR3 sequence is CASSYEGQFEQYF. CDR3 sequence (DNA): TGTGCCAGCAGTTACGAGGGGCAATTCGAGCAGTACTTC.